Below, 20 T cell receptor beta chains from the same sample are listed, as sequenced in a study of blood T cell repertoires in COVID-19 (dated by TCRdb to the early 2020s). The protocol used for the library was the immunoSEQ multiplex PCR assay. TCRdb obtained this table from immuneACCESS and retained in-frame rearrangements with V and J assigned. These tables miss some clones; where compared with another copy, unresolved V genes account for less than half of the shortfall, and the remainder is unexplained. This sample is represented by 250,000 or so clones; 84% of them were singletons. The top ten clones comprise 1.5% of the sample. The sample consisted of peripheral blood. The receptors were sampled from a woman aged 40 to 50 who had recovered from COVID-19.

The chain joins TRBV5-1 to TRBJ2-1; 8 positions match TRBD1. Losses at the gene ends were 0 bases for V and 7 bases for J; bases not matched to a gene: 6. The CDR3 has 15 amino acids. The germline CDR1 and CDR2 sequences are SGHRS and YFSETQ. The CDR3 DNA reads TGCGCCAGCAGCTTGGCCCAGGGGGCAGTTAATGAGCAGTTCTTC. Residues: CASSLAQGAVNEQFF.

The chain links TRBV28 to TRBJ1-1; TRBD1 matches 7 bases. Germline V gives CDR1 MDHEN, CDR2 SYDVKM. Trimming took 6 bases from V and 7 from J; bases not matched to a gene: 5. This CDR3 has 12 amino acids. In DNA, the CDR3 is TGTGCCAGCAGCCCAAGGGACAGTGAAGCTTTCTTT. As protein: CASSPRDSEAFF.

The chain recombines TRBV4-1 with TRBJ2-3; 10 positions match TRBD2. The CDR3 totals 15 residues. Losses at the gene ends were 4 bases for V and 1 base for J; bases not matched to a gene: 2. Looked up from germline, CDR1 is MGHRA and CDR2 is YSYEKL. The CDR3 region has the DNA TGCGCCAGCAGCCGCGGGACTAGCGGCACAGATACGCAGTATTTT. This encodes CASSRGTSGTDTQYF.

V usage is TRBV5-5 and J usage is TRBJ1-2; D is perhaps TRBD1 (5 bases). Germline V gives CDR1 SGHKS, CDR2 YYEKEE (reference sequence). The CDR3 extends over 16 amino acids. The V gene lost 0 bases and the J gene lost 4 bases, with 16 bases spanning the gap. CDR3 protein: CASSLVLQGLSYGYTF. The CDR3 nucleotides read TGTGCCAGCAGCTTGGTGTTGCAGGGTCTATCCTATGGCTACACCTTC.

This clone has a count of ten or more. V is TRBV18 and J is TRBJ1-1; TRBD1 might be the D (5 bases). CDR3 size: 15 residues. The ends were cut back, 1 base at V and 1 base at J, with 10 bases in the middle. Germline V gene sequence: CDR1 KGHSH, CDR2 LQKENI. The CDR3 sequence: CASSPRSGQNTEAFF. The CDR3 DNA follows: TGTGCCAGCTCACCACGTTCCGGACAGAACACTGAAGCTTTCTTT. The complete variable domain, with remaining parts taken from reference TRBV18 and TRBJ1-1, reads NAGVMQNPRHLVRRRGQEARLRCSPMKGHSHVYWYRQLPEEGLKFMVYLQKENIIDESGMPKERFSAEFPKEGPSILRIQQVVRGDSAAYFCASSPRSGQNTEAFFGQGTRLTVV.

The chain couples TRBV7-8 to TRBJ1-5; TRBD1 is a possible D gene (5 bases). CDR3 length equals 15 residues. V was trimmed by 1 base and J by 3 bases, leaving 10 bases between them. CDR1 is SGHVS, CDR2 FQNEAQ, per germline. DNA of the CDR3: TGTGCCAGCAGCTTAGGGCGGGACTTCAATCAGCCCCAGCATTTT. The encoded protein is CASSLGRDFNQPQHF.

J is TRBJ1-1 and V is TRBV27; D perhaps matches TRBD1 (5 bases). Deletions cut 8 bases from V and 1 base from J, with 11 bases between. CDR1 is MNHEY and CDR2 is SMNVEV in the germline V gene (reference sequence). This CDR3 spans 13 amino acids. CDR3 nucleotide sequence: TGTGCCAGCCAATTCACAGGGAACACTGAAGCTTTCTTT. Translated, it gives CASQFTGNTEAFF.

This clone occurred once. This chain links TRBV5-1 with TRBJ2-7; 9 bases agree with TRBD2. This CDR3 spans 14 amino acids. Trimming at V came to 2 bases and at J to 7 bases, leaving 7 bases not matched to a gene. Per germline, CDR1 SGHRS and CDR2 YFSETQ. CDR3 DNA sequence: TGCGCCAGCAGCTTTAGCGGGGGATGGTGGGAGCAGTACTTC. It translates to CASSFSGGWWEQYF.

The chain carries TRBV7-9 and TRBJ1-2; D may be TRBD1 (6 bases). The CDR3 totals 14 residues. CDR1 and CDR2 (germline): SEHNR, FQNEAQ (reference sequence). V gave up 6 bases and J gave up 3 bases, with 14 bases separating them. For the CDR3, the DNA is TGTGCCAGCAGTTCTATCAGGGGTGACTATGGCTACACCTTC. Translation: CASSSIRGDYGYTF.

The gene calls are TRBV6-6 and TRBJ1-6, with D possibly matching TRBD1 (5 bases). Trimming pared 8 bases from V and 9 bases from J, leaving 11 bases between. The CDR3 is made up of 12 amino acids. Germline assignment: CDR1 MNHNY and CDR2 SVGAGI (reference sequence). In DNA form, the CDR3 reads TGTGCCAGCTTGGGGGGGGGTTCACCCCTCCACTTT. Protein: CASLGGGSPLHF.

This clone was detected only a few times. The rearrangement joins TRBV18 to TRBJ1-6, with TRBD1 as a possible D gene (6 bases). The CDR3 runs 14 residues. Trimming cost V 5 bases and J 5 bases, with 10 bases left between them. Germline assignment: CDR1 KGHSH and CDR2 LQKENI. CDR3 protein: CASSVQGDNSPLHF. CDR3 nucleotide sequence: TGTGCCAGCTCAGTACAGGGTGATAATTCACCCCTCCACTTT.

V usage is TRBV15 and J usage is TRBJ1-2; 9 bases align to TRBD1. Germline CDR1 is LNHNV and CDR2 is YYDKDF (reference sequence). The CDR3 length is 18 residues. The junction had 14 bases not matched to a gene; V was cut back by 4 bases and J by 2 bases. The CDR3 bases are TGTGCCACCAGCACCCGAATCCGGGACAGGGTGCTCAACTATGGCTACACCTTC. This gives the protein CATSTRIRDRVLNYGYTF.

The gene calls are TRBV10-3 and TRBJ2-3; the match to TRBD2 covers 10 bases. Germline values: CDR1 ENHRY, CDR2 SYGVKD. Unmatched junction bases numbered 10, after V lost 0 bases and J lost 7 bases. The CDR3 has 17 amino acids. CDR3 DNA: TGTGCCATCAGTGAGTCGGTAGCTAGCGGGGGCACTTATACGCAGTATTTT. Amino acid sequence: CAISESVASGGTYTQYF.

V usage is TRBV7-7 and J usage is TRBJ2-3, with a possible D match to TRBD2 (7 bases). Trimming removed 1 base at V and 2 bases at J, with 10 bases between. The CDR3 loop spans 15 amino acids. Germline CDR1 SSHAT, CDR2 FNYEAQ (reference sequence). The CDR3 is CASSLGGGHTDTQYF. CDR3 coding DNA: TGTGCCAGCAGCTTAGGCGGGGGCCACACAGATACGCAGTATTTT.

This clone has only a few counts. The chain has TRBV7-8 and TRBJ2-7; D remains unclear. The CDR3 extends over 11 amino acids. The ends were cut back, 4 bases at V and 4 bases at J, with 5 bases in the middle. The germline V gene encodes CDR1 SGHVS and CDR2 FQNEAQ. The CDR3 bases are TGTGCCAGCAGCTCCACTTACGAGCAGTACTTC. Protein sequence: CASSSTYEQYF.

The chain links TRBV2 to TRBJ1-5; TRBD1 agrees at 8 bases. The ends lost 4 bases at V and 5 bases at J; junction bases unmatched: 1. The germline V gene has CDR1 SNHLY and CDR2 FYNNEI. CDR3 length: 13 amino acids. The CDR3 DNA reads TGTGCCAGCAGTGCAGGGGGCTATCAGCCCCAGCATTTT. Translation: CASSAGGYQPQHF.

This clone has just one count. Within the sample, other DNA sequences also encode this same CDR3. The chain links TRBV3-1 (or the pseudogene TRBV3-2) to TRBJ1-5, with TRBD1 matching over 7 bases. V lost 1 base and J lost 0; bases outside the gene matches: 0. CDR1 and CDR2 from the germline V gene are LGHDT and YNNKEL (reference sequence). CDR3 size: 15 residues. CDR3 amino acids: CASSQGTGSNQPQHF. The CDR3, as DNA: TGTGCCAGCAGCCAAGGGACAGGTAGCAATCAGCCCCAGCATTTT.

This chain connects TRBV6-2 or TRBV6-3 to TRBJ2-7, with 10 bases identical to TRBD2. After removal of 2 bases from V and 2 bases from J, the junction contained 3 bases not matched to a gene. This CDR3 spans 15 amino acids. CDR1 MNHEY and CDR2 SVGEGT come from the germline V gene. CDR3: CASSYIAGGTYEQYF. In nucleotides, the CDR3 is TGTGCCAGCAGTTACATAGCGGGGGGCACCTACGAGCAGTACTTC.

This chain connects TRBV7-2 to TRBJ1-1, with TRBD1 identical over 7 bases. The CDR3 length is 12 residues. Germline CDR1 and CDR2: SGHTA and FQGNSA. V lost 7 bases, J lost 4 bases, and 3 bases stayed unmatched. The CDR3 here is CASTNRGTEAFF. The CDR3 region has the DNA TGTGCCAGCACAAACAGGGGCACTGAAGCTTTCTTT.

The chain uses TRBV2 and TRBJ1-5; possible D gene TRBD1, 5 bases. Germline V gives CDR1 SNHLY, CDR2 FYNNEI. The CDR3 has 16 amino acids. V lost 3 bases and J lost 3, with 15 bases in between. The CDR3 nucleotides are TGTGCCAGCAGTGATCGAAGGCAGGGAATCAATCAGCCCCAGCATTTT. Translating gives CASSDRRQGINQPQHF.